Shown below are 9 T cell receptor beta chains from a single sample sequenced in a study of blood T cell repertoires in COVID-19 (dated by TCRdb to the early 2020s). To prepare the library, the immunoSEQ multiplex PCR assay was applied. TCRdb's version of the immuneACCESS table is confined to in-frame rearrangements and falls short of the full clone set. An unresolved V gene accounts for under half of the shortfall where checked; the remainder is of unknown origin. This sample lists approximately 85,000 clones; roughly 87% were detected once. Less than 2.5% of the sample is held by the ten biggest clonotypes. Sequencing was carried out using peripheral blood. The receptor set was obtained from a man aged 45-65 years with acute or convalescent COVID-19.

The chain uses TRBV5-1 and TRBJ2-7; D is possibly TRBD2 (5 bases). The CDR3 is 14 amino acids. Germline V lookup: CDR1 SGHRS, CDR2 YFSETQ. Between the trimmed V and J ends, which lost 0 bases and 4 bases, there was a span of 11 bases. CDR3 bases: TGCGCCAGCAGCTTGGGAGGCGGGCAATACGAGCAGTACTTC. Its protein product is CASSLGGGQYEQYF.

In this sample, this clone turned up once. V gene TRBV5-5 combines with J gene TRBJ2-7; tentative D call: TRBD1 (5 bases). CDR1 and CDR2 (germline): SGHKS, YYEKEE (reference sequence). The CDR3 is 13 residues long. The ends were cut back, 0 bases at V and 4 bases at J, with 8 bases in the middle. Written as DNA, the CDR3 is TGTGCCAGCAGCTTGGGACAGTCATACGAGCAGTACGTC. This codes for CASSLGQSYEQYV.

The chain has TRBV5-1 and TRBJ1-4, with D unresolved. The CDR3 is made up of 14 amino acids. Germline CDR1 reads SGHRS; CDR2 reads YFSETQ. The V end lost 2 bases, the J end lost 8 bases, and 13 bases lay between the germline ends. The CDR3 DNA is TGCGCCAGCAGCTTTGCAGGCAGTAGAGAAAAACTGTTTTTT. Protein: CASSFAGSREKLFF.

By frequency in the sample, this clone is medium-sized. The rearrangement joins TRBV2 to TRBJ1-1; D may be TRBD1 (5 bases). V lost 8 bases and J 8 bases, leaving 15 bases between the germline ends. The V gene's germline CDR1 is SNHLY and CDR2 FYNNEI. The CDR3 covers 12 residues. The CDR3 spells CASSGAGPEAFF. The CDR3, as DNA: TGTGCCAGCTCGGGTGCGGGACCCGAAGCTTTCTTT.

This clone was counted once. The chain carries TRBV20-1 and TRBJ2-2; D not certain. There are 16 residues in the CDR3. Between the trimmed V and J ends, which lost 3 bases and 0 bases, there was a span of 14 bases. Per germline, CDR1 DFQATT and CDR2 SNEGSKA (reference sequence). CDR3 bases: TGCAGTGCTAGTTTGTCAGCGCGAACGAACACCGGGGAGCTGTTTTTT. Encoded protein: CSASLSARTNTGELFF.

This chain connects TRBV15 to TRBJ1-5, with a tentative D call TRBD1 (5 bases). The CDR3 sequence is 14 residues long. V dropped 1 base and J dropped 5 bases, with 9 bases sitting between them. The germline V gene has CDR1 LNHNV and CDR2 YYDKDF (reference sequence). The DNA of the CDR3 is TGTGCCACCAGCAGAGCTGGAGGGGATCAGCCCCAGCATTTT. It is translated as CATSRAGGDQPQHF.

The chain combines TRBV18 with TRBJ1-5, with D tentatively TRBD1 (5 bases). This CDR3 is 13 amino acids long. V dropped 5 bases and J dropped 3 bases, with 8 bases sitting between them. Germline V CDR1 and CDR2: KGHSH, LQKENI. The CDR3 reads CASSSGLNQPQHF. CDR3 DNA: TGTGCCAGCTCATCAGGGCTCAATCAGCCCCAGCATTTT.

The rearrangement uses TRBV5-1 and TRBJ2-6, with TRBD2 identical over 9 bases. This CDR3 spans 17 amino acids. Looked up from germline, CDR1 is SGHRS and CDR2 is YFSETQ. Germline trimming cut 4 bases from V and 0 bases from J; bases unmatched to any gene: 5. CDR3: CASSPRGGASGANVLTF. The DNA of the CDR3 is TGCGCCAGCAGCCCGCGCGGGGGGGCCTCTGGGGCCAACGTCCTGACTTTC.

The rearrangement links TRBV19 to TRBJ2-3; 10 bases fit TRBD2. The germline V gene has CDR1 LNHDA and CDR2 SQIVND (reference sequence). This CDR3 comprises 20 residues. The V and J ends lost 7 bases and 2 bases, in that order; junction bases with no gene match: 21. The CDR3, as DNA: TGTGCCAGTACCGACCGTGGACTAGCGGAGAACCCGACACCCACAGATACGCAGTATTTT. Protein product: CASTDRGLAENPTPTDTQYF.